This TCR beta chain was captured by sequencing in a study of control samples from healthy donors and cancer patients (dated by TCRdb to 2019 to 2021). As concerns this clone: Which antigen it targets is not known. No base qualities exist here, and no much larger clone lies one base off it.

There are 13 amino acids in the CDR3, from cysteine to phenylalanine inclusive. The only DNA kept is the CDR3, 39 bases in frame from the first base. At the junction V is shortened by 3 bases and J by 6 bases, with 10 bases in between. The germline V gene sets CDR1 to SNHLY and CDR2 to FYNNEI. Receptor amplification or capture employed the immunoSEQ multiplex PCR assay. TCRdb took over this immuneACCESS table, retaining in-frame rearrangements with V and J assigned. Such tables are incomplete; in checked studies, under half of the missing clones stem from an unresolved V gene, and the remainder is unexplained. Here the sample has roughly 180,000 clones; around 93% occur a single time. The biggest ten clones account for approximately 4% of the sample.

Sequenced sample: blood. The rearrangement combines TRBV2 with TRBJ2-3; the D segment could be TRBD1, given 6 matching bases. The origin of this receptor is a woman aged 55-75 years in good health. The DNA is as follows: TGTGCCAGCAGTGATGAGGGGGAGGATACGCAGTATTTT. Translated, this gives CASSDEGEDTQYF.